These 13 T cell receptor beta chains were sequenced from one sample in a study of human T cells and chemical hapten exposure (dated by TCRdb to the early 2020s). The method behind the library was RACE. Data came from a NextSeq 500. Through fastp at Q25 and MiXCR, TCRdb rebuilt clones from the public reads, retaining in-frame beta chains. Each CDR3 protein gets just one entry, which takes the most common genes and DNA from the rows behind it. This sample is represented by 180,000 or so distinct CDR3 sequences; approximately 20% of them were singletons. About 6.7% of the sample is held by the ten biggest clonotypes. The time point tag for this specimen amounts to: patch test 1, 2 weeks after DPC sensitization. The sample's treatment or condition label, decoded: therapeutic diphenylcyclopropenone sensitization with weekly scalp DPC. This specimen consisted of whole blood, obtained in connection with sensitization to the hapten diphenylcyclopropenone (DPC). All receptors come from a woman aged 45 to 65 with alopecia areata. Some clones in this sample may be carry-over from other donors' samples.

J is TRBJ2-5 and V is TRBV7-2; 9 positions agree with TRBD2. This CDR3 spans 15 amino acids. Trimming cost V 6 bases and J 4 bases; bases outside gene matches: 9. Germline values: CDR1 SGHTA, CDR2 FQGNSA. Here the CDR3 reads CASRRDSGSTETQYF. The CDR3 DNA follows: TGTGCCAGCAGACGCGATAGCGGGAGCACAGAGACCCAGTACTTC.

This clonotype was counted between two and nine times. The rearrangement links TRBV5-1 to TRBJ1-3; D is unclear. The CDR3 runs to 14 residues. V lost 0 bases, J lost 2 bases, and 6 bases lay in between. The germline V gene has CDR1 SGHRS and CDR2 YFSETQ. This CDR3 reads CASSLGQTGNTIYF. In DNA, the CDR3 is TGCGCCAGCAGCTTGGGGCAGACTGGAAACACCATATATTTT.

The chain has TRBV10-3 and TRBJ2-3; a possible D gene is TRBD2 (5 bases). Trimming shortened V by 0 bases and J by 3 bases, and 10 bases separated the two germline ends. CDR3 length: 15 amino acids. CDR1 and CDR2 from the germline V gene are ENHRY and SYGVKD. The CDR3 region is CAISESGSGTDTQYF. Here the CDR3 DNA reads TGTGCCATCAGTGAGTCAGGGTCGGGAACAGATACGCAGTATTTT.

The count of this clonotype is one. The genes are TRBV7-2 and TRBJ1-2; TRBD1 aligns across 9 bases. The CDR3 has 13 residues. Germline V gives CDR1 SGHTA, CDR2 FQGNSA. Trimming at V came to 1 base and at J to 9 bases, leaving 3 bases not matched to a gene. Written as DNA, the CDR3 is TGTGCCAGCAGCTTAGTGGGACAGGGTCGCTACACCTTC. Its protein product is CASSLVGQGRYTF.

This clonotype was recorded only once. The chain employs TRBV29-1 and TRBJ1-2, with D unresolved. Germline V gene sequence: CDR1 SQVTM, CDR2 ANQGSEA. V lost 4 bases and J lost 1, with 10 bases in between. The CDR3 sequence is 13 residues long. The CDR3: CSVGRRDNYGYTF. In DNA, the CDR3 is TGCAGCGTTGGGAGGAGAGATAACTATGGCTACACCTTC.

This chain links TRBV20-1 with TRBJ2-3; 8 positions match TRBD2. V dropped 3 bases and J dropped 3; count of bases not matched to a gene: 14. Looked up from germline, CDR1 is DFQATT and CDR2 is SNEGSKA (reference sequence). The CDR3 extends over 17 amino acids. The CDR3 DNA sequence: TGCAGTGCTAGCGAAGGGAAGACGGGAGGGGGAACAGATACGCAGTATTTT. This encodes CSASEGKTGGGTDTQYF.

This clonotype was picked up a small number of times. The genes are TRBV29-1 and TRBJ1-1; a possible D gene is TRBD1 (6 bases). Germline CDR1 is SQVTM and CDR2 is ANQGSEA. CDR3 length: 14 amino acids. V was cut by 5 bases and J by 2 bases, with 15 bases left in between. DNA of the CDR3: TGCAGCGTTAGGCTGACAGGACAAAACACTGAAGCTTTCTTT. This encodes CSVRLTGQNTEAFF. The whole variable domain, remainder taken from reference TRBV29-1 and TRBJ1-1, is SAVISQKPSRDICQRGTSLTIQCQVDSQVTMMFWYRQQPGQSLTLIATANQGSEATYESGFVIDKFPISRPNLTFSTLTVSNMSPEDSSIYLCSVRLTGQNTEAFFGQGTRLTVV.

This clonotype was recorded only once. This CDR3 is CSVESGTDPGANVLTF. The CDR3, as DNA: TGCAGCGTTGAGTCGGGAACCGACCCTGGGGCCAACGTCCTGACTTTC. This rearrangement joins TRBV29-1 to TRBJ2-6, with D tentatively TRBD2 (5 bases). CDR3 length equals 16 residues. Deletions cut 3 bases from V and 2 bases from J, with 14 bases between. The germline V gene encodes CDR1 SQVTM and CDR2 ANQGSEA. Using reference TRBV29-1 and TRBJ2-6 for the parts outside the CDR3, the full variable domain is SAVISQKPSRDICQRGTSLTIQCQVDSQVTMMFWYRQQPGQSLTLIATANQGSEATYESGFVIDKFPISRPNLTFSTLTVSNMSPEDSSIYLCSVESGTDPGANVLTFGAGSRLTVL.

The CDR3 spells CSVCPSLETQYF. The CDR3 nucleotides read TGCAGCGTTTGTCCTTCCCTCGAGACCCAGTACTTC. The chain links TRBV29-1 to TRBJ2-5; D gene uncertain. There are 12 residues in the CDR3. Trimming took 5 bases from V and 5 from J, leaving 12 bases between them. Germline V gene lookup returns CDR1 SQVTM and CDR2 ANQGSEA.

The J gene is TRBJ2-7, the V gene TRBV28; TRBD2 aligns across 8 bases. V trimming: 6 bases; J trimming: 3 bases; junction bases outside the gene matches: 10. The CDR3 spans 15 residues. The germline CDR1 and CDR2 sequences are MDHEN and SYDVKM. The CDR3 is CASRPFRGGNYEQYF. The CDR3 DNA sequence: TGTGCCAGCAGGCCCTTCCGGGGGGGAAACTACGAGCAGTACTTC.

This clonotype was seen a single time. The chain joins TRBV6-6 to TRBJ2-5; weak D call: TRBD2 (6 bases). The V end lost 3 bases, the J end lost 4 bases, and 18 bases lay between the germline ends. The CDR3 spans 16 residues. CDR1 and CDR2 (germline): MNHNY, SVGAGI (reference sequence). CDR3 nucleotide sequence: TGTGCCAGCAGTTATGAGCGGAGTCTAGCGAGAGAGACCCAGTACTTC. Translating it yields CASSYERSLARETQYF.

This clonotype was seen only a few times. J is TRBJ2-2 and V is TRBV29-1, with 8 positions matching TRBD2. This CDR3 contains 15 residues. V gave up 4 bases and J gave up 0 bases; unmatched junction bases: 4. Germline V lookup: CDR1 SQVTM, CDR2 ANQGSEA. The CDR3, as DNA: TGCAGCGTTGTAGCGGGACAAACGAACACCGGGGAGCTGTTTTTT. It specifies CSVVAGQTNTGELFF.

This clonotype was seen only a few times. This chain joins TRBV15 and TRBJ2-7; D is unresolved. Germline loops: CDR1 LNHNV, CDR2 YYDKDF (reference sequence). The CDR3 sequence is 13 residues long. V was shortened by 0 bases and J by 2 bases, with 5 bases between the two germline ends. The CDR3 coding sequence is TGTGCCACCAGCAGAGAGGATACCTACGAGCAGTACTTC. It translates to CATSREDTYEQYF.